This TCR beta chain was sequenced during a study of identical twins (dated by TCRdb to between 2015 and 2016). Study-level background: TCR alpha and beta repertoires from monozygotic twins, unrelated adults of various ages and cord blood were deep-sequenced to test whether fetal clonotypes persist. Replicate twin experiments were performed at different times using different library preparation protocols to rule out contamination.

As encoded in the germline V gene, CDR1 is SGHVS while CDR2 is FQNEAQ. The CDR3 numbers 15 residues from cysteine through valine. Solely the CDR3 DNA is kept, with 45 bases framed from the first base. At the junction V is shortened by 4 bases and J by 5 bases; bases outside the gene matches: 8. What the authors observed across the whole study: Out-of-frame TCR alpha sequences shared between twins showed an excess of low generation-probability sequences compared with coincidental sharing between unrelated individuals. Excess twin sharing in beta out-of-frame sequences was weaker because fewer shared sequences lowered the signal-to-noise ratio. Zero-insertion analyses could be partly confounded by invariant T cells such as MAIT and iNKT, though diverse VJ usage argued against such confounding for most clonotypes. Conclusions relied on cross-sectional statistical analysis, since the same donors could not be followed over many years. Fewer insertions were carried by abundant cord blood beta clonotypes; a weaker similar trend was observed in young adult naive repertoires, while no such trend was observed in memory repertoires. Recombination models systematically underestimated out-of-frame TCR alpha sharing in monozygotic twins but agreed with sharing between unrelated individuals.

The library was generated by 5' RACE. Sequencing took place on an Illumina HiSeq 2000. A universal primer binding site was added through template switching, and the final cDNA carried a unique molecular identifier so that TCR cDNA molecules could be counted accurately. Specific primers in the conserved constant-segment region were used to synthesize first-strand cDNA for the TCR alpha and beta chains. Each cDNA library was double barcoded, with a SMART-Mk sample barcode plus Illumina barcodes, to control for contamination. TruSeq adapter sequences, together with Illumina sample barcodes, were added in two successive PCR steps. The TCR alpha and beta cDNA libraries were sequenced on the Illumina HiSeq platform using custom primers. Per the source publication's procedure: Raw reads were processed with MiGEC to extract unique molecular identifiers, and MiXCR was used to determine CDR3 positions. Recombination models were inferred per individual with the repgenHMM and IGoR tools using an EM algorithm. Shared clonotypes were analyzed with the tcR package in R, and sharing was normalized by the product of cloneset sizes. To study raw recombination without the effects of thymic and clonal selection, out-of-frame nonproductive sequences were analyzed. TCRdb cleaned the public reads at Q25 with fastp, built clones with MiXCR and kept in-frame beta chains. Each entry is one CDR3 protein sequence, shown with its most common DNA and genes. The V and J calls come from TCRdb's annotation, not from the publication. The sample contains just under 650,000 distinct CDR3 sequences, 7.1% of them found a single time. The top ten hold about 1.6% of the sample.

All donors were healthy Caucasians. Three pairs of female monozygotic twins, all aged about 18 to 29 years, made up the twin cohort. Peripheral blood mononuclear cells were used as the source from which RNA for TCR libraries was isolated. This clonotype was picked up a small number of times. Its antigen has not been determined. Base qualities are missing; no much larger clone stands one base away. The sample was also linked to a second study, of yellow fever vaccine responses in identical twins. As that second study puts it: According to the authors, the vaccine-induced T cell response in identical twins seemed to be partly convergent and partly specific to each individual. In the study, vaccine-responding T cell clones were precisely tracked in identical twins.

Input material: PBMCs. The chain couples TRBV7-8 to TRBJ2-7; 10 of the junction bases match TRBD2. The sequence was collected from a woman between 18 and 29 years old in good health. The CDR3 here reads CASSSERGGRNEQYV. Read as DNA, the sequence is TGTGCCAGCAGCTCCGAGCGGGGGGGCCGGAACGAGCAGTACGTC.